Sequencing of this T cell receptor beta chain was carried out in a study of blood T cell repertoires in COVID-19. Study-wide context: Sites in the United States, Italy and Spain provided acute and convalescent COVID-19 samples.

Per the original data handling: Nucleated cell number was recorded as an estimate derived from reference gene primer amplification. Profiling relied on immunoSEQ multiplex PCR, and the TCRdb table lists in-frame clones only, not all of them. Clone size and the V and J calls come from that table; the DNA yielded D and trimming. The sample includes about 54,000 clones, 65% to 90% seen only once; the top ten take around 27%. A note on this clone: Distinct nucleotide sequences in the sample also encode this CDR3.

The J segment lost 2 bases and the V segment lost 1 base, leaving 1 base of the junction unmatched. This CDR3 contains 15 residues. Germline-derived CDR1 and CDR2 are MNHNS and SASEGT. This sequence originates from a human donor in a cohort sampled during active COVID-19. This rearrangement joins TRBV6-1 to TRBJ1-3; TRBD1 aligns across 8 bases. The sequenced sample was peripheral blood. Here the CDR3 reads CASSEGQGPGNTIYF. For the CDR3, the DNA is TGTGCCAGCAGTGAAGGACAGGGGCCTGGAAACACCATATATTTT.